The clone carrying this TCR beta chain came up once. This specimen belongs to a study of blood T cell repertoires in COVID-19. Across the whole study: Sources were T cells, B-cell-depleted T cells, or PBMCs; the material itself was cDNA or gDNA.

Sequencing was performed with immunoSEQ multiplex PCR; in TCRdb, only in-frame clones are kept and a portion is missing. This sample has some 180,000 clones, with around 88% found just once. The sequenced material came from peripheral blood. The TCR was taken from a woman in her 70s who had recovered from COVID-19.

Written as DNA, the CDR3 is TGTGCCAGCAGTGCCACCGGTGGCTACACCTTC. This codes for CASSATGGYTF. This rearrangement joins TRBV12-3 or TRBV12-4 to TRBJ1-2; D is undetermined. V lost 5 bases and J lost 7, with 8 bases in between. This CDR3 spans 11 amino acids.